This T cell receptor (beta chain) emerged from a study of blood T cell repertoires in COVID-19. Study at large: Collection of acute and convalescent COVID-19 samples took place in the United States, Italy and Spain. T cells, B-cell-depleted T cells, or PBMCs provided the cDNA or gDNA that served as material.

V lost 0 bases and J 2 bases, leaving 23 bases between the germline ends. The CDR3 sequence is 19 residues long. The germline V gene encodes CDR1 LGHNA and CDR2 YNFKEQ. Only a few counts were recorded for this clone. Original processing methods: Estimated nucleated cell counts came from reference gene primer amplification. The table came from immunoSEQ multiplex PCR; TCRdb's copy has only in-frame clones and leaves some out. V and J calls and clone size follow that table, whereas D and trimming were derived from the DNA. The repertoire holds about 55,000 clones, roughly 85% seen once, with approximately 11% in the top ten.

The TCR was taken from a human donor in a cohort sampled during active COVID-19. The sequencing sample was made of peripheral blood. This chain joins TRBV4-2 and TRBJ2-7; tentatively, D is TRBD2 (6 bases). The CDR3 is CASSQDPDGPGGNPYEQYF. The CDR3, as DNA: TGTGCCAGCAGCCAAGATCCCGATGGGCCCGGGGGTAACCCCTACGAGCAGTACTTC.